The present TCR beta chain was sequenced within a study of T cell responses to AZD1222 COVID-19 vaccine. Assay used: immunoSEQ multiplex PCR; TCRdb lists only in-frame clones, some missing. The sample carries 100,000 to 150,000 clones, around 89% recorded once. Germline loops: CDR1 GTSNPN, CDR2 SVGIG (reference sequence). The CDR3 loop spans 13 amino acids. The ends were cut back, 0 bases at V and 10 bases at J, with 13 bases in the middle. Study outcomes and limitations: Donors skewed white British and female; clonal diversity was possibly underestimated. Elevations in Spike-specific TCR breadth and depth followed administration of two AZD1222 doses. Reportedly, nearly half the spike-specific TCRs target unmutated variant regions.

Details on this clone: Its specificity is not known.

The receptor was derived from an adult in good health. The chain joins TRBV30 to TRBJ2-1; no clear D. Material: peripheral blood, obtained on day 0 of MenACWY control vaccination. The CDR3 here is CAWSVPYIPEQFF. Here the CDR3 DNA reads TGTGCCTGGAGTGTACCGTATATACCAGAGCAGTTCTTC.